A selection of T cell receptor beta chains follows, all from one sample in a study of T cell repertoires in cytomegalovirus infection. TCRdb fed the reads into MiXCR, producing one record per CDR3 protein. The table lists 640,000 or so distinct CDR3 sequences, 30% to 35% of them singletons. For these receptors, no antigen is known. Sequenced here: cultured PBMCs, sampled from culture after CMV antigen stimulation. These receptors came from a human donor in good health (CMV status not recorded). Some clones in this sample may be carry-over from other donors' samples. Both conserved end residues are part of each CDR3. D genes are given only for firm matches. Clone size is stated in some rows and not others, as once, few, many or a class when expanded.

cdr3_aa: CASSLWQSTDTQYF
cdr3_nt: TGTGCCAGCAGCTTATGGCAGAGCACAGATACGCAGTATTTT
d_call: .
v_call: TRBV7-2
j_call: TRBJ2-3
clone_size: many

cdr3_aa: CATSRIGQPQHF
cdr3_nt: TGTGCCACCAGCAGAATAGGCCAGCCCCAGCATTTT
d_call: .
v_call: TRBV15
j_call: TRBJ1-5
clone_size: .

cdr3_aa: CASSLVPANTEAFF
cdr3_nt: TGTGCCAGCAGCTTAGTTCCAGCGAACACTGAAGCTTTCTTT
d_call: .
v_call: TRBV7-2
j_call: TRBJ1-1
clone_size: many

cdr3_aa: CATLGASSTDTQYF
cdr3_nt: TGTGCCACTCTTGGGGCCTCTAGCACAGATACGCAGTATTTT
d_call: .
v_call: TRBV6-6
j_call: TRBJ2-3
clone_size: .

cdr3_aa: CASRPLGTSSGSVEQFF
cdr3_nt: TGTGCCAGCAGGCCACTGGGGACTAGCTCAGGATCTGTAGAGCAGTTCTTC
d_call: TRBD2
v_call: TRBV5-4
j_call: TRBJ2-1
clone_size: .

cdr3_aa: CASSLTGQNYEQYF
cdr3_nt: TGTGCCAGCAGCCTGACGGGACAGAACTACGAGCAGTACTTC
d_call: TRBD1
v_call: TRBV7-2
j_call: TRBJ2-7
clone_size: many

cdr3_aa: CASSAGQVISYEQYF
cdr3_nt: TGTGCCAGCAGCGCCGGACAGGTGATCTCCTACGAGCAGTACTTC
d_call: TRBD1
v_call: TRBV7-8
j_call: TRBJ2-7
clone_size: .

cdr3_aa: CASSLGYRVNEQFF
cdr3_nt: TGTGCCAGCAGCTTAGGATACAGGGTCAATGAGCAGTTCTTC
d_call: .
v_call: TRBV7-8
j_call: TRBJ2-1
clone_size: many

cdr3_aa: CASSFYQGNEKLFF
cdr3_nt: TGTGCCAGCAGCTTCTATCAGGGAAATGAAAAACTGTTTTTT
d_call: .
v_call: TRBV12-3/TRBV12-4
j_call: TRBJ1-4
clone_size: .

cdr3_aa: CASSILAPPGELFF
cdr3_nt: TGTGCCAGCAGCATACTAGCGCCTCCCGGGGAGCTGTTTTTT
d_call: TRBD2
v_call: TRBV7-6
j_call: TRBJ2-2
clone_size: .

cdr3_aa: CASSKRLAASTDTQYF
cdr3_nt: TGTGCCAGCAGCAAGCGACTAGCGGCTAGCACAGATACGCAGTATTTT
d_call: TRBD2
v_call: TRBV7-6
j_call: TRBJ2-3
clone_size: few

cdr3_aa: CASSTRTNTEAFF
cdr3_nt: TGTGCCAGCAGCACACGGACGAACACTGAAGCTTTCTTT
d_call: .
v_call: TRBV12-3/TRBV12-4
j_call: TRBJ1-1
clone_size: .

cdr3_aa: CASSLGGTGSSPLHF
cdr3_nt: TGTGCCAGCAGCTTAGGCGGGACAGGGAGTTCACCCCTCCACTTT
d_call: TRBD1
v_call: TRBV7-8
j_call: TRBJ1-6
clone_size: many

cdr3_aa: CASTNDREQAKNIQYF
cdr3_nt: TGTGCCAGCACCAATGACAGAGAGCAAGCCAAAAACATTCAGTACTTC
d_call: .
v_call: TRBV6-1
j_call: TRBJ2-4
clone_size: .

cdr3_aa: CASSLRTSAYEQYF
cdr3_nt: TGTGCCAGCAGTTTGAGGACTAGCGCCTACGAGCAGTACTTC
d_call: TRBD2
v_call: TRBV6-1
j_call: TRBJ2-7
clone_size: .

cdr3_aa: CASSQDSGGTADTQYF
cdr3_nt: TGTGCCAGCAGCCAAGATTCCGGGGGGACCGCAGATACGCAGTATTTT
d_call: TRBD2
v_call: TRBV14
j_call: TRBJ2-3
clone_size: .

cdr3_aa: CASSSTGGAETQYF
cdr3_nt: TGCGCCAGCAGCTCTACAGGGGGCGCGGAGACCCAGTACTTC
d_call: TRBD1
v_call: TRBV5-1
j_call: TRBJ2-5
clone_size: few

cdr3_aa: CSAKEWDGNTEAFF
cdr3_nt: TGCAGTGCTAAGGAATGGGACGGGAACACTGAAGCTTTCTTT
d_call: .
v_call: TRBV20-1
j_call: TRBJ1-1
clone_size: few

cdr3_aa: CASSSTLSGDFGANVLTF
cdr3_nt: TGTGCCAGCAGTTCGACTCTTTCAGGGGACTTTGGGGCCAACGTCCTGACTTTC
d_call: .
v_call: TRBV6-1
j_call: TRBJ2-6
clone_size: few

cdr3_aa: CASSTRQAPHEQYF
cdr3_nt: TGTGCCAGCAGTACCAGACAGGCCCCCCACGAGCAGTACTTC
d_call: .
v_call: TRBV6-6
j_call: TRBJ2-7
clone_size: few

cdr3_aa: CASSSRGLIFYEQYF
cdr3_nt: TGTGCCAGCAGCTCCCGGGGACTGATTTTTTACGAGCAGTACTTC
d_call: .
v_call: TRBV11-2
j_call: TRBJ2-7
clone_size: .

cdr3_aa: CASADLAGRETQYF
cdr3_nt: TGTGCCAGCGCCGACTTAGCCGGGAGGGAGACCCAGTACTTC
d_call: TRBD2
v_call: TRBV6-1
j_call: TRBJ2-5
clone_size: .

cdr3_aa: CASSFWTSSGELFF
cdr3_nt: TGTGCCAGCAGTTTCTGGACAAGCTCCGGGGAGCTGTTTTTT
d_call: .
v_call: TRBV6-2/TRBV6-3
j_call: TRBJ2-2
clone_size: .

cdr3_aa: CASSERWSGLRGYSNQPQHF
cdr3_nt: TGTGCCAGCAGTGAAAGGTGGAGCGGACTACGCGGGTATAGCAATCAGCCCCAGCATTTT
d_call: .
v_call: TRBV6-1
j_call: TRBJ1-5
clone_size: few

cdr3_aa: CAISGKAGNTDTQYF
cdr3_nt: TGTGCCATCAGCGGAAAAGCGGGGAACACAGATACGCAGTATTTT
d_call: TRBD2
v_call: TRBV10-3
j_call: TRBJ2-3
clone_size: few

cdr3_aa: CASRDSRNTGELFF
cdr3_nt: TGTGCCAGCAGGGACAGCCGTAACACCGGGGAGCTGTTTTTT
d_call: .
v_call: TRBV6-6
j_call: TRBJ2-2
clone_size: few

cdr3_aa: CASSFLAGGPVEQFF
cdr3_nt: TGTGCCAGCAGTTTCCTAGCGGGAGGGCCGGTTGAGCAGTTCTTC
d_call: TRBD2
v_call: TRBV12-3/TRBV12-4
j_call: TRBJ2-1
clone_size: .

cdr3_aa: CASSTLGGLGFTEQFF
cdr3_nt: TGTGCCAGCAGTACCCTGGGGGGTTTAGGGTTTACGGAGCAGTTCTTC
d_call: .
v_call: TRBV6-2/TRBV6-3
j_call: TRBJ2-1
clone_size: .

cdr3_aa: CASSLELWDEKLFF
cdr3_nt: TGTGCCAGCAGCTTAGAGCTTTGGGATGAAAAACTGTTTTTT
d_call: .
v_call: TRBV7-6
j_call: TRBJ1-4
clone_size: few

cdr3_aa: CASSLVGGMTNQPQHF
cdr3_nt: TGTGCCAGCAGCTTAGTCGGGGGAATGACCAATCAGCCCCAGCATTTT
d_call: .
v_call: TRBV7-8
j_call: TRBJ1-5
clone_size: few